This T cell receptor beta chain was documented in a study of metastatic and nonmetastatic thyroid tumors. Before thyroid surgery, none of the patients had received any treatment. This clone has a handful of counts. Using MiXCR, TCRdb re-called clones from the PCR reads. The repertoire holds about 27,000 clones, with 20% to 25% as singletons. CDR3 length equals 16 residues. V was shortened by 2 bases and J by 1 base, with 15 bases between the two germline ends. The germline gives CDR1 MNHNS, CDR2 SASEGT. This sequence was found in a male donor with papillary thyroid cancer or a benign thyroid nodule (not recorded which). Some clones in this sample may be carry-over from other donors' samples. J is TRBJ2-7 and V is TRBV6-1, with a weak D call TRBD2 (5 bases). Specimen: blood. CDR3 protein: CASSESVTKHSYEQYF. CDR3 DNA: TGTGCCAGCAGTGAATCCGTGACTAAGCATTCCTACGAGCAGTACTTC.